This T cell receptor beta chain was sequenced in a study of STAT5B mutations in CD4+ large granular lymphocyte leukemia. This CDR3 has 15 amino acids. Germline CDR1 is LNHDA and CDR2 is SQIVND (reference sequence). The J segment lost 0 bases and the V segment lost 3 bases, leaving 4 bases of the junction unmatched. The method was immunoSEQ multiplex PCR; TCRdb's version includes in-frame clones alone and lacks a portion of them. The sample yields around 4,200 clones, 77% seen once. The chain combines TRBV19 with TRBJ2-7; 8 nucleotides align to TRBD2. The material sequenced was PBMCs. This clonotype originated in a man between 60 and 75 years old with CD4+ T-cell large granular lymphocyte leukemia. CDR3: CASSMERGTSYEQYF. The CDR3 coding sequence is TGTGCCAGTAGTATGGAGCGGGGGACCTCCTACGAGCAGTACTTC. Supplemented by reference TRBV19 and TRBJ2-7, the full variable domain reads DGGITQSPKYLFRKEGQNVTLSCEQNLNHDAMYWYRQDPGQGLRLIYYSQIVNDFQKGDIAEGYSVSREKKESFPLTVTSAQKNPTAFYLCASSMERGTSYEQYFGPGTRLTVT.